These T cell receptor beta chains were read from a single sample in a study of T cells in Graves' hyperthyroidism and ophthalmopathy. In TCRdb, the multiplex PCR reads were re-called with MiXCR into one record per CDR3 protein. The table lists roughly 280,000 distinct CDR3 sequences, over 15% of them singletons, with around 57% in the top ten. Sequenced material: blood. These receptors came from a woman aged 60-75 years with Graves' ophthalmopathy. Each CDR3 is given with its conserved first and last residue. The D gene is left open where the match is weak. Clone sizes are given selectively: once, few, many, or a class where the clone is expanded.

j_gene: TRBJ2-1; abundance: few; len: 19; d_gene: TRBD2; v_gene: TRBV30; CDR3aa: CAWSVRSRTSGRFYNEQFF; CDR3nt: TGTGCCTGGAGTGTACGCTCCAGGACTAGCGGGAGGTTCTACAATGAGCAGTTCTTC
j_gene: TRBJ1-4; abundance: many; len: 13; d_gene: -; v_gene: TRBV2; CDR3aa: CASSQDLNEKLFF; CDR3nt: TGTGCCAGCAGTCAGGACCTAAATGAAAAACTGTTTTTT
j_gene: TRBJ1-5; abundance: many; len: 17; d_gene: -; v_gene: TRBV20-1; CDR3aa: CSATAGIGSNTGQPQHF; CDR3nt: TGCAGTGCTACGGCAGGCATCGGGTCCAATACCGGACAGCCCCAGCATTTT
j_gene: TRBJ2-2; abundance: few; len: 16; d_gene: -; v_gene: TRBV11-2; CDR3aa: CASSLDRAASTGELFF; CDR3nt: TGTGCCAGCAGCTTAGATAGGGCAGCTAGCACCGGGGAGCTGTTTTTT
j_gene: TRBJ1-2; abundance: -; len: 13; d_gene: -; v_gene: TRBV19; CDR3aa: CASSLRRTYGYTF; CDR3nt: TGTGCCAGTAGTCTCCGACGTACCTATGGCTACACCTTC
j_gene: TRBJ2-6; abundance: -; len: 16; d_gene: -; v_gene: TRBV11-2; CDR3aa: CASSLTGRLGANVLTF; CDR3nt: TGTGCCAGCAGCTTGACAGGGAGGTTAGGGGCCAACGTCCTGACTTTC
j_gene: TRBJ1-1; abundance: many; len: 13; d_gene: -; v_gene: TRBV6-1; CDR3aa: CASSYAGAAEAFF; CDR3nt: TGTGCCAGCAGTTATGCGGGCGCGGCTGAAGCTTTCTTT
j_gene: TRBJ2-5; abundance: many; len: 18; d_gene: TRBD2; v_gene: TRBV27; CDR3aa: CASSPGLAGGPLRETQYF; CDR3nt: TGTGCCAGCAGTCCGGGACTAGCGGGAGGTCCACTGAGGGAGACCCAGTACTTC
j_gene: TRBJ1-2; abundance: -; len: 13; d_gene: -; v_gene: TRBV24-1; CDR3aa: CATNSGTRDGYTF; CDR3nt: TGTGCCACCAACTCCGGGACACGAGATGGCTACACCTTC
j_gene: TRBJ1-4; abundance: -; len: 17; d_gene: TRBD1; v_gene: TRBV7-9; CDR3aa: CASSPNMGDRGLEKLFF; CDR3nt: TGTGCCAGCAGCCCAAACATGGGGGACAGGGGGCTTGAAAAACTGTTTTTT
j_gene: TRBJ1-2; abundance: many; len: 14; d_gene: -; v_gene: TRBV6-1; CDR3aa: CASSYDGGNYGYTF; CDR3nt: TGTGCCAGCAGTTACGACGGCGGGAACTATGGCTACACCTTC
j_gene: TRBJ1-6; abundance: -; len: 16; d_gene: -; v_gene: TRBV15; CDR3aa: CATSDGSLGNNSPLHF; CDR3nt: TGTGCCACTTCAGACGGCTCTCTAGGAAATAATTCGCCCCTCCACTTT
j_gene: TRBJ2-7; abundance: many; len: 13; d_gene: -; v_gene: TRBV20-1; CDR3aa: CSAPDRYGYEQYF; CDR3nt: TGCAGTGCCCCTGACAGATACGGGTACGAGCAGTACTTC
j_gene: TRBJ1-4; abundance: -; len: 17; d_gene: -; v_gene: TRBV11-2; CDR3aa: CASSPQPGPGQREKLFF; CDR3nt: TGTGCCAGCAGCCCACAACCGGGACCTGGTCAGAGAGAAAAACTGTTTTTT
j_gene: TRBJ2-5; abundance: many; len: 13; d_gene: -; v_gene: TRBV28; CDR3aa: CASSLVDSETQYF; CDR3nt: TGTGCCAGCAGTTTAGTTGACTCTGAGACCCAGTACTTC
j_gene: TRBJ2-2; abundance: many; len: 14; d_gene: -; v_gene: TRBV30; CDR3aa: CAWMGRGNTGELFF; CDR3nt: TGTGCCTGGATGGGGCGGGGCAACACCGGGGAGCTGTTTTTT
j_gene: TRBJ1-4; abundance: -; len: 13; d_gene: -; v_gene: TRBV20-1; CDR3aa: CSSLDSLNEKLFF; CDR3nt: TGCAGCTCTCTGGACAGCTTAAATGAAAAACTGTTTTTT
j_gene: TRBJ2-5; abundance: -; len: 17; d_gene: TRBD2; v_gene: TRBV20-1; CDR3aa: CSASSLMGSGRVETQYF; CDR3nt: TGCAGTGCTAGTTCCTTAATGGGGAGCGGGAGGGTAGAGACCCAGTACTTC
j_gene: TRBJ2-4; abundance: few; len: 15; d_gene: -; v_gene: TRBV5-8; CDR3aa: CASSLDSGWKNIQYF; CDR3nt: TGTGCCAGCAGCTTGGATTCAGGGTGGAAAAACATTCAGTACTTC
j_gene: TRBJ2-5; abundance: many; len: 13; d_gene: -; v_gene: TRBV18; CDR3aa: CASSSSYQETQYF; CDR3nt: TGTGCCAGCTCATCCTCTTACCAAGAGACCCAGTACTTC
j_gene: TRBJ2-2; abundance: few; len: 13; d_gene: TRBD1; v_gene: TRBV24-1; CDR3aa: CATSRDRGGELFF; CDR3nt: TGTGCCACCAGCCGGGACAGGGGCGGGGAGCTGTTTTTT
j_gene: TRBJ1-5; abundance: few; len: 14; d_gene: -; v_gene: TRBV5-1; CDR3aa: CASSLGTYNQPQHF; CDR3nt: TGCGCCAGCAGCTTGGGGACATACAATCAGCCCCAGCATTTT
j_gene: TRBJ2-5; abundance: -; len: 15; d_gene: -; v_gene: TRBV11-2; CDR3aa: CASSFWGAGLETQYF; CDR3nt: TGTGCCAGCAGCTTTTGGGGAGCAGGCCTAGAGACCCAGTACTTC
j_gene: TRBJ2-2; abundance: few; len: 15; d_gene: TRBD1; v_gene: TRBV20-1; CDR3aa: CSARPTGLGAGELFF; CDR3nt: TGCAGTGCTAGACCGACAGGGCTGGGCGCCGGGGAGCTGTTTTTT
j_gene: TRBJ2-7; abundance: many; len: 15; d_gene: TRBD2; v_gene: TRBV6-1; CDR3aa: CASSESPSGSNEQYF; CDR3nt: TGTGCCAGCAGTGAATCGCCTAGCGGGTCCAACGAGCAGTACTTC
j_gene: TRBJ1-6; abundance: -; len: 15; d_gene: -; v_gene: TRBV27; CDR3aa: CASSLETGFHSPLHF; CDR3nt: TGTGCCAGCAGTTTAGAGACAGGATTCCATTCACCCCTCCACTTT
j_gene: TRBJ1-2; abundance: -; len: 14; d_gene: TRBD1; v_gene: TRBV5-5; CDR3aa: CASSGTVGNYGYTF; CDR3nt: TGTGCCAGCAGCGGGACAGTTGGAAACTATGGCTACACCTTC
j_gene: TRBJ2-7; abundance: many; len: 15; d_gene: -; v_gene: TRBV2; CDR3aa: CASSGDTGKSYEQYF; CDR3nt: TGTGCCAGCAGTGGGGACACCGGGAAGTCCTACGAGCAGTACTTC
j_gene: TRBJ2-1; abundance: many; len: 15; d_gene: TRBD2; v_gene: TRBV11-2; CDR3aa: CASSPRTSGYNEQFF; CDR3nt: TGTGCCAGCAGCCCCCGGACTAGCGGGTACAATGAGCAGTTCTTC
j_gene: TRBJ2-3; abundance: -; len: 12; d_gene: -; v_gene: TRBV20-1; CDR3aa: CSASRGSNTQYF; CDR3nt: TGCAGTGCTTCTCGAGGTTCCAATACGCAGTATTTT
j_gene: TRBJ2-7; abundance: once; len: 15; d_gene: -; v_gene: TRBV6-1; CDR3aa: CASRTGQGRDYEQYF; CDR3nt: TGTGCCAGCAGAACGGGGCAGGGGAGAGACTACGAGCAGTACTTC
j_gene: TRBJ2-7; abundance: many; len: 14; d_gene: TRBD2; v_gene: TRBV10-3; CDR3aa: CAITKSGGTYEQYF; CDR3nt: TGTGCCATCACTAAGAGCGGGGGAACCTACGAGCAGTACTTC
j_gene: TRBJ2-7; abundance: many; len: 14; d_gene: -; v_gene: TRBV7-9; CDR3aa: CASSLDWGIYEQYF; CDR3nt: TGTGCCAGCAGCTTAGATTGGGGGATCTACGAGCAGTACTTC
j_gene: TRBJ2-5; abundance: many; len: 16; d_gene: -; v_gene: TRBV5-4; CDR3aa: CASSSVQGGTQETQYF; CDR3nt: TGTGCCAGCAGTTCCGTACAGGGGGGGACCCAAGAGACCCAGTACTTC
j_gene: TRBJ1-4; abundance: -; len: 15; d_gene: -; v_gene: TRBV20-1; CDR3aa: CSARRPGATNEKLFF; CDR3nt: TGCAGTGCTAGACGCCCCGGGGCAACTAATGAAAAACTGTTTTTT
j_gene: TRBJ2-3; abundance: -; len: 16; d_gene: -; v_gene: TRBV4-3; CDR3aa: CASSQDFRRDTDTQYF; CDR3nt: TGCGCCAGCAGCCAAGATTTCCGGAGAGACACAGATACGCAGTATTTT